The 17 T cell receptor beta chains in this list originate from one sample, sequenced in a study of T cell responses to AZD1222 COVID-19 vaccine. Here immunoSEQ multiplex PCR was the method, and the copy in TCRdb shows in-frame clones only, minus some. The sample includes approximately 110,000 clones, around 90% seen only once; the top ten take 4.4%. The specimen was peripheral blood, collected on day 0 of AZD1222 vaccination. Receptors originate from an adult in good health.

The chain has TRBV9 and TRBJ1-6; no definite D call. The CDR3 extends over 10 amino acids. Trimming stripped 7 bases from V and 12 bases from J, with 8 bases between. Germline V gene sequence: CDR1 SGDLS, CDR2 YYNGEE. The CDR3 reads CASGSGPLHF. In nucleotides, the CDR3 is TGTGCCAGCGGGTCTGGACCCCTCCACTTT.

The chain carries TRBV19 and TRBJ1-1, with D possibly matching TRBD1 (6 bases). There are 14 residues in the CDR3. V was trimmed by 6 bases and J by 3 bases, leaving 14 bases between them. Germline V gene lookup returns CDR1 LNHDA and CDR2 SQIVND (reference sequence). The CDR3 protein is CASSPWRGDTEAFF. CDR3 coding DNA: TGTGCCAGTAGCCCCTGGAGGGGGGACACTGAAGCTTTCTTT.

This rearrangement joins TRBV18 to TRBJ2-1; 8 bases align to TRBD1. This CDR3 has 14 residues. J lost 5 bases, V lost 4 bases, and 4 bases had no gene match. Germline V gene data show CDR1 as KGHSH and CDR2 as LQKENI. This CDR3 reads CASSQQGENNEQFF. The CDR3 DNA sequence: TGTGCCAGCTCACAACAGGGGGAGAACAATGAGCAGTTCTTC.

The chain is built from TRBV2 and TRBJ2-2, with 8 bases aligning to TRBD1. CDR1 SNHLY and CDR2 FYNNEI come from the germline V gene. This CDR3 region has 16 residues. The ends lost 6 bases at V and 0 bases at J; junction bases unmatched: 6. The CDR3 DNA is TGTGCCAGCAGCACACGACAGGGGTCGAACACCGGGGAGCTGTTTTTT. Its translation: CASSTRQGSNTGELFF.

The chain links TRBV9 to TRBJ2-1; D tentatively reads TRBD1 or TRBD2 (5 bases each). This CDR3 is built from 12 residues. Germline V gene lookup returns CDR1 SGDLS and CDR2 YYNGEE. V was trimmed by 4 bases and J by 8 bases, leaving 10 bases between them. The CDR3: CASSKGEYEQFF. In nucleotides, the CDR3 is TGTGCCAGCAGCAAAGGGGAGTATGAGCAGTTCTTC.

The V call is TRBV19, the J call TRBJ1-3; D is uncertain. Germline CDR1 LNHDA, CDR2 SQIVND (reference sequence). Trimming shortened V by 2 bases and J by 1 base, and 12 bases separated the two germline ends. This CDR3 is 16 amino acids long. DNA for the CDR3: TGTGCCAGTAGTATACTTGGCGGCGGTTCTGGAAACACCATATATTTT. Encoded protein: CASSILGGGSGNTIYF. The complete variable domain, with remaining parts taken from reference TRBV19 and TRBJ1-3, reads DGGITQSPKYLFRKEGQNVTLSCEQNLNHDAMYWYRQDPGQGLRLIYYSQIVNDFQKGDIAEGYSVSREKKESFPLTVTSAQKNPTAFYLCASSILGGGSGNTIYFGEGSWLTVV.

The chain's CDR3 is CASSPPSGRYNEQFF. The CDR3 region has the DNA TGTGCCAGCTCACCACCGTCAGGGAGGTACAATGAGCAGTTCTTC. This chain joins TRBV18 and TRBJ2-1; maybe TRBD2 (6 bases). This CDR3 has 15 residues. The V gene's germline CDR1 is KGHSH and CDR2 LQKENI. The V end was cut by 0 bases, the J end by 4 bases, with 10 bases between.

This clone was recorded once. V gene TRBV7-2 combines with J gene TRBJ2-1; D gene ambiguous. The length of the CDR3 is 12 residues. Trimming cost V 0 bases and J 4 bases, with 1 base left between them. Germline lookup yields CDR1 SGHTA and CDR2 FQGNSA. The CDR3 loop is CASSLAYNEQFF. The CDR3, as DNA: TGTGCCAGCAGCTTAGCTTACAATGAGCAGTTCTTC.

This clone came up once. The chain couples TRBV5-1 to TRBJ2-3; TRBD2 matches 11 bases. Germline CDR1 and CDR2: SGHRS and YFSETQ. The CDR3 loop spans 19 amino acids. Trimming took 1 base from V and 0 from J; bases not matched to a gene: 10. Here the CDR3 reads CASSLLSSGGTTSTDTQYF. The CDR3, as DNA: TGCGCCAGCAGCTTGCTGTCTAGCGGGGGGACAACTAGCACAGATACGCAGTATTTT.

The genes are TRBV5-1 and TRBJ1-2; 10 bases fit TRBD1. The ends lost 4 bases at V and 4 bases at J; junction bases unmatched: 1. The CDR3 contains 13 residues. In germline, CDR1 is SGHRS, CDR2 YFSETQ. CDR3 nucleotides: TGCGCCAGCAGCCGGACAGGGGGCTATGGCTACACCTTC. Its protein product is CASSRTGGYGYTF. Full variable domain (missing parts from reference TRBV5-1 and TRBJ1-2): KAGVTQTPRYLIKTRGQQVTLSCSPISGHRSVSWYQQTPGQGLQFLFEYFSETQRNKGNFPGRFSGRQFSNSRSEMNVSTLELGDSALYLCASSRTGGYGYTFGSGTRLTVV.

V and J are TRBV28 and TRBJ2-7; D is uncertain. Per the germline V gene, CDR1 is MDHEN and CDR2 is SYDVKM. CDR3 length: 14 residues. Deletions cut 7 bases from V and 6 bases from J, with 19 bases between. CDR3 sequence: CASTRIQLTREQYF. CDR3 in DNA: TGTGCCAGCACCAGGATCCAATTGACACGCGAGCAGTACTTC.

The V and J genes are TRBV9 and TRBJ1-1, with D uncertain. This CDR3 comprises 13 residues. Per germline, CDR1 SGDLS and CDR2 YYNGEE. Trimming removed 1 base from V and 4 bases from J, with 8 bases in between. The CDR3 loop is CASSVRFGTEAFF. The CDR3 bases are TGTGCCAGCAGCGTAAGGTTCGGCACTGAAGCTTTCTTT.

The chain carries TRBV7-9 and TRBJ1-4; 12 positions agree with TRBD1. V dropped 4 bases and J dropped 12; count of bases not matched to a gene: 6. CDR1 SEHNR and CDR2 FQNEAQ come from the germline V gene (reference sequence). This CDR3 spans 14 amino acids. The CDR3 nucleotides read TGTGCCAGCAGCTATGCCGGGACAGGGGGCGAACTGTTTTTT. This gives the protein CASSYAGTGGELFF.

This clone has only one observation. The rearrangement links TRBV7-9 to TRBJ2-2, with 7 bases aligning to TRBD2. The CDR3 covers 16 residues. Losses at the gene ends were 11 bases for V and 0 bases for J; bases not matched to a gene: 12. Per germline, CDR1 SEHNR and CDR2 FQNEAQ (reference sequence). CDR3 bases: TGTGCCGCCGGCCGAGCGGGGCCTCCGAACACCGGGGAGCTGTTTTTT. Encoded protein: CAAGRAGPPNTGELFF.

This chain uses TRBV9 with TRBJ2-2; D may be TRBD1 (5 bases). Per germline, CDR1 SGDLS and CDR2 YYNGEE. The CDR3 has 16 residues. Trimming removed 0 bases from V and 5 bases from J, with 14 bases in between. This CDR3 is CASSVEWGRATGELFF. The CDR3 DNA reads TGTGCCAGCAGCGTAGAATGGGGCAGGGCAACCGGGGAGCTGTTTTTT.

This sequence joins TRBV29-1 and TRBJ2-3, with 9 bases aligning to TRBD2. The CDR3 extends over 13 amino acids. Looked up from germline, CDR1 is SQVTM and CDR2 is ANQGSEA. J lost 1 base, V lost 7 bases, and 3 bases had no gene match. The CDR3: CSGRTSGTDTQYF. For the CDR3, the DNA is TGCAGCGGCCGGACTAGCGGCACAGATACGCAGTATTTT.

The chain carries TRBV11-3 and TRBJ2-2; 8 bases fit TRBD2. There are 16 residues in the CDR3. The junction had 9 bases not matched to a gene; V was cut back by 5 bases and J by 4 bases. Germline assignment: CDR1 SGHNT and CDR2 YENEEA. CDR3 in amino acids: CASSRAAGVGTGELFF. The CDR3 nucleotides are TGTGCCAGCAGCCGAGCAGCGGGAGTTGGCACCGGGGAGCTGTTTTTT.